One and the same sample provided the 8 T cell receptor beta chains below, sequenced in a study of CD8+ T cells in alopecia areata. As the sequencing template, cDNA was produced by extracting RNA and reverse transcribing it. The repertoire was sequenced with immunoSEQ multiplex PCR; TCRdb's copy has only in-frame clones and lacks some. The sample lists about 150,000 clones; roughly 50% were seen once. The specimen sequenced was CD4+ T cells sorted from blood. The receptors originated from a human donor with alopecia areata.

The CDR3 here is CASSRQGPLAFF. For the CDR3, the DNA is TGTGCCAGCAGCCGGCAGGGGCCTTTGGCTTTCTTT. J is TRBJ1-1 and V is TRBV14, with D possibly matching TRBD1 (6 bases). CDR1 and CDR2 from the germline V gene are SGHDN and FVKESK. This CDR3 comprises 12 residues. V shed 4 bases and J shed 11 bases, with 14 bases lying between them.

This clone was seen more than once but under ten times. This sequence joins TRBV29-1 and TRBJ2-1; 11 bases agree with TRBD2. CDR1 and CDR2 from the germline V gene are SQVTM and ANQGSEA. V lost 7 bases and J lost 9; bases outside the gene matches: 5. The CDR3 extends over 12 amino acids. The CDR3 DNA reads as TGCAGCGCAAGCCTAGCGGGAGGTGAGCAGTTCTTC. The encoded protein is CSASLAGGEQFF.

This clone was seen repeatedly, ten times or more. The chain uses TRBV7-8 and TRBJ2-3; tentatively, D is TRBD2 (6 bases). Germline-derived CDR1 and CDR2 are SGHVS and FQNEAQ. Deletions cut 8 bases from V and 4 bases from J, with 10 bases between. The CDR3 is made up of 12 amino acids. The CDR3 loop is CASGAGADTQYF. Written as DNA, the CDR3 is TGTGCCAGCGGAGCGGGCGCAGATACGCAGTATTTT.

The chain joins TRBV28 to TRBJ2-7; 9 bases map to TRBD1. CDR3 length: 17 residues. Germline assignment: CDR1 MDHEN and CDR2 SYDVKM. V gave up 4 bases and J gave up 4 bases; unmatched junction bases: 14. CDR3 coding DNA: TGTGCCAGCAGTTCGTTAATCTCGGACAGGGGTCTGTACGAGCAGTACTTC. Translation gives CASSSLISDRGLYEQYF.

This clone was found many times. V and J are TRBV18 and TRBJ1-1; D is undetermined. Trimming shortened V by 6 bases and J by 8 bases, and 13 bases separated the two germline ends. Germline assignment: CDR1 KGHSH and CDR2 LQKENI. The CDR3 contains 12 residues. The CDR3 loop is CASSPAGREAFF. The CDR3 region has the DNA TGTGCCAGCTCTCCGGCGGGGAGGGAAGCTTTCTTT.

This clone showed up just a few times. The J gene is TRBJ2-5, the V gene TRBV29-1, with D tentatively TRBD1 (6 bases). There are 13 residues in the CDR3. The V end lost 7 bases, the J end lost 0 bases, and 12 bases lay between the germline ends. The germline gives CDR1 SQVTM, CDR2 ANQGSEA. CDR3 amino acids: CSAGGGDQETQYF. The CDR3 DNA sequence: TGCAGCGCTGGGGGCGGAGACCAAGAGACCCAGTACTTC.

V is TRBV27 and J is TRBJ2-7, with 11 bases that match TRBD2. This CDR3 has 16 amino acids. Germline CDR1 reads MNHEY; CDR2 reads SMNVEV (reference sequence). J gave up 2 bases and V 5 bases, and 8 bases lay outside the gene matches. The CDR3 nucleotides read TGTGCCAGCAGTCCCTATACTAGCGGGGGTCCCTACGAGCAGTACTTC. Its translation is CASSPYTSGGPYEQYF.

This chain connects TRBV7-3 to TRBJ2-1; 9 bases map to TRBD2. V shed 0 bases, J shed 8 bases, and the junction held 5 bases outside the gene matches. The CDR3 has 15 amino acids. Germline CDR1 reads SGHTA; CDR2 reads FQGTGA. For the CDR3, the DNA is TGTGCCAGCAGCTTAACTAGCGGGAGTTACTATGAGCAGTTCTTC. It specifies CASSLTSGSYYEQFF.